The present TCR beta chain was sequenced within a study of blood T cell repertoires in COVID-19. Study information: The origin of the acute and convalescent COVID-19 samples was the United States, Italy and Spain.

Germline V lookup: CDR1 SGDLS, CDR2 YYNGEE. The V segment lost 4 bases and the J segment 4 bases; nucleotides outside the gene matches: 7. The CDR3 totals 15 residues. Authors' processing steps: Cell counts per sample came from amplifying reference gene primers. Libraries were prepared by immunoSEQ multiplex PCR; TCRdb keeps only in-frame clonotypes and omits some of them. The DNA gave D and trimming, while V, J and clone size come from that table. The table records about 210,000 clones, about 83% of them present only once. This sequence joins TRBV9 and TRBJ2-7, with TRBD1 matching over 11 bases. The receptor was derived from a woman aged 25-40 years who had been exposed to COVID-19. The sample consisted of PBMCs or T cells enriched from blood (not recorded which). CDR3 region: CASSPQGQGEYEQYF. Written as DNA, the CDR3 is TGTGCCAGCAGCCCCCAGGGACAGGGGGAATACGAGCAGTACTTC.